Listed below are T cell receptor beta chains from one sample, sequenced in a study of cytomegalovirus exposure and HLA in healthy donors. Assay used: immunoSEQ multiplex PCR; TCRdb lists only in-frame clones, some missing. The sample has 150,000 to 200,000 clones; about 77% are singletons. The sequenced sample was PBMCs. Source of these receptors: a woman aged 40 to 50 in good health and CMV-seropositive. Both conserved end residues are part of each CDR3. The order of the fields is V gene, J gene, CDR3 protein.

>TRBV7-9|TRBJ2-1
CASSLGLAGSDEQFF
>TRBV6-5|TRBJ1-6
CASSYSSRLGNSPLHF
>TRBV6-5|TRBJ2-5
CASSYSEETQYF
>TRBV18|TRBJ2-7
CASSPPASGGPGLEQYF
>TRBV6-1|TRBJ1-3
CASIRGAGNTIYF
>TRBV25-1|TRBJ1-2
CASSESTVGQGAYGYTF
>TRBV11-2|TRBJ2-7
CASSFDRASYEQYF
>TRBV5-1|TRBJ1-3
CASRITGDSSGNTIYF
>TRBV19|TRBJ1-1
CASSIARANTEAFF
>TRBV7-2|TRBJ1-6
CASSLNAGTVNSPLHF
>TRBV14|TRBJ2-1
CASSPLAASYNEQFF
>TRBV5-8|TRBJ2-3
CASSFYRGLGTDTQYF
>TRBV18|TRBJ1-2
CASSPREGALYGYTF
>TRBV5-4|TRBJ1-4
CASSLITGGDEKLFF
>TRBV27|TRBJ2-1
CASTPSGSSEQFF
>TRBV29-1|TRBJ1-1
CSVEGQGGTEAFF
>TRBV7-2|TRBJ2-7
CASSLLGRSYKQYF
>TRBV9|TRBJ2-7
CASSVGLAGGYEQYF
>TRBV5-1|TRBJ2-3
CASSFGQTSTDTQYF
>TRBV7-9|TRBJ1-1
CASSASRGWNTEAFF
>TRBV30|TRBJ1-2
CAWSQGNYGYTF
>TRBV11-2|TRBJ2-1
CASSLGQFDNEQFF
>TRBV18|TRBJ2-1
CASSHPGTRNNNEQFF
>TRBV5-1|TRBJ2-7
CASSWLTGGAQYEQYF
>TRBV6-1|TRBJ1-2
CASRREKTSNYGYTF
>TRBV30|TRBJ1-3
CAWATGAGNTIYF
>TRBV29-1|TRBJ1-5
CSVQGQGGNQPQHF
>TRBV10-1|TRBJ2-2
CASMGQDTGELFF
>TRBV7-2|TRBJ2-5
CASSHADRVLETQYF
>TRBV29-1|TRBJ2-7
CSVESWLAGAYEQYF
>TRBV5-4|TRBJ2-3
CASSIGAGPRGDTQYF
>TRBV5-4|TRBJ1-1
CASSSQGKLTEAFF
>TRBV27|TRBJ1-1
CASLSWKKEAFF
>TRBV28|TRBJ1-1
CASSFSTGGAPNTEAFF
>TRBV6-5|TRBJ1-6
CASSYGSDRANSPLHF
>TRBV5-1|TRBJ1-1
CASSLGRNRGANTEAFF
>TRBV5-5|TRBJ2-5
CASSVPGTGSQETQYF
>TRBV6-1|TRBJ1-5
CASSDRTGAQPQHF
>TRBV4-3|TRBJ1-2
CASSQDPGTEKGYTF
>TRBV7-9|TRBJ2-1
CSSSLASPTSGRYNEQFF
>TRBV6-4|TRBJ2-7
CASSDSPRAHEQYF
>TRBV6-6|TRBJ2-7
CASSDSSYEQYF
>TRBV11-3|TRBJ2-5
CASSRVQQGQETQYF
>TRBV5-6|TRBJ2-2
CASSLWDRNTGELFF
>TRBV7-9|TRBJ2-5
CSSSIGGETQYF
>TRBV7-9|TRBJ1-5
CASSPQGALNQPQHF
>TRBV4-2|TRBJ2-1
CASSQDPSGAYNEQFF
>TRBV29-1|TRBJ2-1
CSVETTPGTSGRNEQFF
>TRBV5-1|TRBJ1-4
CASSLADRGKANEKLFF
>TRBV7-9|TRBJ2-7
CASSLFDEQYF
>TRBV6-5|TRBJ1-4
CASSRDRREKLFF
>TRBV5-8|TRBJ2-7
CASSPGTSEYEQYF
>TRBV10-1|TRBJ2-1
CASSLLAGGGNEQFF
>TRBV7-8|TRBJ2-2
CASSVRLAGGELFF
>TRBV4-3|TRBJ2-3
CASSQVGGGLAGKYF
>TRBV18|TRBJ1-4
CASSPRTGTNEKLFF
>TRBV7-2|TRBJ2-3
CASSQSGPSTDTQYF
>TRBV6-1|TRBJ1-1
CASSETGDLNTEAFF
>TRBV6-6|TRBJ2-3
CASSLAGTDTQYF